The 16 T cell receptor beta chains presented below share a single source sample, sequenced in a study of blood T cells in healthy people across ages. A second PCR of 7 to 11 cycles used a sample-barcoded 5' primer and a J-beta primer mix. From the 5' RACE reads, TCRdb called clonotypes with MiXCR, one entry per CDR3 protein. The sample includes about 640,000 distinct CDR3 sequences, roughly three fifths of them seen just once. Specimen: blood. These receptor sequences come from a man aged 55 to 70 in good health.

The rearrangement uses TRBV28 and TRBJ1-2; 7 bases are a match to TRBD1. The CDR3 contains 15 residues. Trimming removed 4 bases from V and 3 bases from J; junction bases left unmatched: 8. Germline CDR1 MDHEN, CDR2 SYDVKM. The CDR3 nucleotides read TGTGCCAGCAGTTCAGACAGGGTCGAGGACTATGGCTACACCTTC. Protein product: CASSSDRVEDYGYTF.

The sample holds a few counts of this clonotype. The gene calls are TRBV29-1 and TRBJ2-5; D gene unclear. The germline gives CDR1 SQVTM, CDR2 ANQGSEA. The CDR3 contains 14 residues. V was cut by 6 bases and J by 4 bases, with 18 bases left in between. CDR3 residues: CSVGRALTRETQYF. DNA of the CDR3: TGCAGCGTAGGACGAGCACTGACCCGAGAGACCCAGTACTTC. Using reference TRBV29-1 and TRBJ2-5 for the parts outside the CDR3, the full variable domain is SAVISQKPSRDICQRGTSLTIQCQVDSQVTMMFWYRQQPGQSLTLIATANQGSEATYESGFVIDKFPISRPNLTFSTLTVSNMSPEDSSIYLCSVGRALTRETQYFGPGTRLLVL.

The rearrangement uses TRBV3-1 and TRBJ1-1; no firm D call. The germline V gene has CDR1 LGHDT and CDR2 YNNKEL (reference sequence). Between the trimmed V and J ends, which lost 4 bases and 2 bases, there was a span of 5 bases. CDR3 length: 12 amino acids. The chain's CDR3 is CASSLFNTEAFF. The CDR3 DNA reads TGTGCCAGCAGCCTCTTTAACACTGAAGCTTTCTTT.

This clonotype was counted ten times or more. V is TRBV3-1 and J is TRBJ2-1, with unresolved D. Germline V lookup: CDR1 LGHDT, CDR2 YNNKEL (reference sequence). The CDR3 is made up of 15 amino acids. Trimming removed 4 bases from V and 4 bases from J, with 14 bases in between. CDR3 coding DNA: TGTGCCAGCAGCCCGAGTATGAAGATATACAATGAGCAGTTCTTC. Protein: CASSPSMKIYNEQFF.

This chain connects TRBV6-6 to TRBJ2-1; D not resolved. Per germline, CDR1 MNHNY and CDR2 SVGAGI (reference sequence). V was cut by 2 bases and J by 0 bases, with 8 bases left in between. There are 15 residues in the CDR3. The CDR3 DNA reads TGTGCCAGCAGTTACGAACGCAGCTCCTACAATGAGCAGTTCTTC. This gives the protein CASSYERSSYNEQFF.

The gene calls are TRBV10-3 and TRBJ1-2, with D unclear. This CDR3 spans 15 amino acids. Per germline, CDR1 ENHRY and CDR2 SYGVKD. Trimming took off 0 bases at V and 7 bases at J, with 15 bases between the two ends. The CDR3 is CAISESLGGETGYTF. CDR3 nucleotides: TGTGCCATCAGTGAGTCTTTGGGTGGTGAAACTGGCTACACCTTC.

The chain carries TRBV11-2 and TRBJ1-2, with D uncertain. This CDR3 region has 12 residues. CDR1 and CDR2 from the germline V gene are SGHAT and FQNNGV. Trimming took off 0 bases at V and 4 bases at J, with 3 bases between the two ends. In nucleotides, the CDR3 is TGTGCCAGCAGCTTAGAGGCCTATGGCTACACCTTC. Amino acids: CASSLEAYGYTF.

This clonotype was observed a few times. The V gene is TRBV27, the J gene TRBJ2-1; 16 nucleotides align to TRBD2. The CDR3 contains 17 residues. Germline CDR1 and CDR2: MNHEY and SMNVEV (reference sequence). V trimming: 5 bases; J trimming: 9 bases; junction bases outside the gene matches: 10. The CDR3 bases are TGTGCCAGCAGTACTACGGGACTAGCGGGAGGGTGGGGTGAGCAGTTCTTC. Translating gives CASSTTGLAGGWGEQFF.

The chain uses TRBV5-1 and TRBJ1-2; 10 bases agree with TRBD1. V shed 4 bases and J 0 bases; nucleotides not matched to a gene: 6. Per germline, CDR1 SGHRS and CDR2 YFSETQ. The CDR3 is made up of 16 amino acids. CDR3 amino acids: CASSPRTGGANYGYTF. DNA of the CDR3: TGCGCCAGCAGCCCAAGGACAGGGGGAGCTAACTATGGCTACACCTTC.

This clonotype showed up just once. V gene TRBV25-1 combines with J gene TRBJ1-2; 7 bases line up with TRBD1. Germline V gives CDR1 MGHDK, CDR2 SYGVNS. The CDR3 loop spans 15 amino acids. The trim removed 8 bases at V and 4 bases at J, leaving 13 bases unmatched. CDR3: CASDLHQGGGYGYTF. Here the CDR3 DNA reads TGTGCCAGCGATTTACACCAGGGGGGCGGCTATGGCTACACCTTC.

The chain employs TRBV7-3 and TRBJ2-5; 7 bases agree with TRBD2. TRBJ2-7 matches the DNA end more closely, so the J call is doubtful. CDR3 size: 15 residues. Per germline, CDR1 SGHTA and CDR2 FQGTGA. The chain's CDR3 is CASSLNPGGGYEQYF. CDR3 coding DNA: TGTGCCAGCAGCTTAAATCCGGGAGGAGGCTACGAGCAGTACTTC.

The chain combines TRBV20-1 with TRBJ1-1; 10 bases are shared with TRBD1. Germline CDR1 DFQATT, CDR2 SNEGSKA (reference sequence). This CDR3 spans 14 amino acids. Trimming removed 6 bases from V and 5 bases from J; junction bases left unmatched: 9. The CDR3 DNA reads as TGCAGTGCACCGACAGGGGGCGCATTAACTGAAGCTTTCTTT. Translation gives CSAPTGGALTEAFF.

V is TRBV6-1 and J is TRBJ1-2; no clear D gene. Per germline, CDR1 MNHNS and CDR2 SASEGT. CDR3 length: 12 amino acids. V was clipped by 6 bases and J by 2 bases, with 7 bases between them. Written as DNA, the CDR3 is TGTGCCAGCAGGGAGACGAACTATGGCTACACCTTC. The encoded protein is CASRETNYGYTF.

The J gene is TRBJ2-1, the V gene TRBV6-1, with 11 positions matching TRBD2. Trimming removed 2 bases from V and 9 bases from J; junction bases left unmatched: 9. The CDR3 length is 16 residues. Germline assignment: CDR1 MNHNS and CDR2 SASEGT. CDR3 loop: CASSEWRLAGGSEQFF. In DNA, the CDR3 is TGTGCCAGCAGTGAATGGCGGCTAGCGGGGGGTAGTGAGCAGTTCTTC.

In its sample, this clonotype was seen a few times. The chain employs TRBV10-3 and TRBJ2-5, with a tentative D call TRBD2 (7 bases). Germline values: CDR1 ENHRY, CDR2 SYGVKD. CDR3 length: 15 amino acids. V was cut by 3 bases and J by 5 bases, with 16 bases left in between. CDR3 amino acids: CAISEQSGGEETQYF. CDR3 sequence (DNA): TGTGCCATCAGTGAACAGTCGGGGGGCGAGGAGACCCAGTACTTC.

This clonotype was seen a handful of times. V usage is TRBV10-3 and J usage is TRBJ1-6; D is ambiguous. Per the germline V gene, CDR1 is ENHRY and CDR2 is SYGVKD. The ends were cut back, 3 bases at V and 7 bases at J, with 7 bases in the middle. The CDR3 is 13 amino acids. CDR3 nucleotide sequence: TGTGCCATCAGTGATGAACGGAATTCACCCCTCCACTTT. Translation: CAISDERNSPLHF.